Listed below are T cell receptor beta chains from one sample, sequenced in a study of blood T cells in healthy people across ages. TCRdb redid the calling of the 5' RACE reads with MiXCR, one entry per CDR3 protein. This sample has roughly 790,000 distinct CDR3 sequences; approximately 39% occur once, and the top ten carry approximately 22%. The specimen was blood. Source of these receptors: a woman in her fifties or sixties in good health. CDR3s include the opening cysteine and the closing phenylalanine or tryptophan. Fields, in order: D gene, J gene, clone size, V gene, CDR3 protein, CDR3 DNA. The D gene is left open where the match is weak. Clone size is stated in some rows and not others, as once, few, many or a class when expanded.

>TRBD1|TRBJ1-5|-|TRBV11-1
CASSLEYLGTGKTENSNQPQHF
TGTGCCAGCAGCTTAGAATACCTCGGGACAGGGAAAACCGAAAACAGCAATCAGCCCCAGCATTTT
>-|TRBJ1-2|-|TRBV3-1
CASRSGGPSNYGYTF
TGTGCCAGCAGGTCGGGGGGACCGTCTAACTATGGCTACACCTTC
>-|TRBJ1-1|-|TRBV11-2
CASSFTWEDTEAFF
TGTGCCAGCAGCTTCACATGGGAGGACACTGAAGCTTTCTTT
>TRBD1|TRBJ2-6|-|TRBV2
CASRDRASGANVLTF
TGTGCCAGCAGGGACAGGGCCTCTGGGGCCAACGTCCTGACTTTC
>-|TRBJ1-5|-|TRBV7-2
CASSLSSVQYDNQPQHF
TGTGCCAGCAGCTTAAGTTCAGTACAGTATGACAATCAGCCCCAGCATTTT
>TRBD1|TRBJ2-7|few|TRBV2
CASKDRGREQYF
TGTGCCAGCAAGGACAGGGGGCGCGAGCAGTACTTC
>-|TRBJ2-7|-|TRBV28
CASSPGEDGVGEQYF
TGTGCCAGCAGCCCTGGCGAGGACGGCGTGGGAGAGCAGTACTTC
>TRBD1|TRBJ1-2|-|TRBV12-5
CASGLVLQGANGYTF
TGTGCTAGTGGTTTGGTACTACAGGGGGCGAACGGCTACACCTTC
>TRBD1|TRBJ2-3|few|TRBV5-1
CASSLAGQGVPDTQYF
TGCGCCAGCAGCTTGGCGGGACAGGGGGTACCAGATACGCAGTATTTT
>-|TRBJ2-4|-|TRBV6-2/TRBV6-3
CASLGAKVAKNIQYF
TGTGCCAGCCTAGGGGCCAAGGTAGCCAAAAACATTCAGTACTTC
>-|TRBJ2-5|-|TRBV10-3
CAISDSNQETQYF
TGTGCCATCAGTGACAGTAACCAAGAGACCCAGTACTTC